This passage covers 27 T cell receptor beta chains from one sample sequenced in a study of post-analysis software for immune sequencing data. Study-level points and caveats: Roughly five TRBV segments were significantly more frequent in patients than in controls. TRBV5-6, TRBV5-1 and TRBV20-1 were among these segments.

TCR beta libraries were prepared from cDNA with unique molecular identifiers. TCRdb analysed the PCR reads with MiXCR anew, one entry per CDR3 protein. The table has hundreds of thousands of distinct CDR3 sequences, roughly 38% seen once. The antigens of these receptors remain unknown. The material sequenced was blood. Receptors were obtained from a girl aged 2-10 years with multiple sclerosis.

The V gene is TRBV24-1, the J gene TRBJ1-6; the D gene is possibly TRBD1 (5 bases). The CDR3 is 15 amino acids. Trimming stripped 4 bases from V and 10 bases from J, with 16 bases between. The germline CDR1 and CDR2 sequences are KGHDR and SFDVKD. The CDR3 reads CATSEGDYESSPLHF. As DNA, the CDR3 is TGTGCCACCAGTGAGGGGGACTATGAGTCCTCACCCCTCCACTTT.

This clonotype was detected only a few times. The genes are TRBV7-9 and TRBJ2-7; D ambiguous. The CDR3 length is 13 residues. From germline, CDR1 is SEHNR and CDR2 FQNEAQ (reference sequence). Trimming cost V 5 bases and J 0 bases, with 8 bases left between them. As DNA, the CDR3 is TGTGCCAGCAGCCTAGAACTCTCCTACGAGCAGTACTTC. It is translated as CASSLELSYEQYF.

V and J are TRBV27 and TRBJ1-5; a possible D gene is TRBD1 (6 bases). V was cut by 5 bases and J by 0 bases, with 20 bases left in between. Germline V CDR1 and CDR2: MNHEY, SMNVEV (reference sequence). There are 18 residues in the CDR3. The CDR3 sequence is CASSPTGGTSYSNQPQHF. The CDR3 DNA sequence: TGTGCCAGCAGTCCAACCGGGGGCACCTCATATAGCAATCAGCCCCAGCATTTT.

The chain recombines TRBV2 with TRBJ2-4; D gene ambiguous. The CDR3 sequence is 13 residues long. In germline, CDR1 is SNHLY, CDR2 FYNNEI. Trimming cost V 6 bases and J 8 bases, with 14 bases left between them. CDR3 region: CASSLKTRDIQYF. The CDR3 coding sequence is TGTGCCAGCAGCTTAAAGACTCGGGACATTCAGTACTTC.

CDR3 protein: CASSRGDLETQYF. In DNA form, the CDR3 reads TGTGCCAGCAGTCGCGGTGATTTAGAGACCCAGTACTTC. The chain has TRBV12-3 or TRBV12-4 and TRBJ2-5; D is uncertain. CDR3 size: 13 residues. The germline V and J ends were trimmed by 5 bases and 4 bases, with 11 bases remaining between them.

This clonotype was detected only a few times. This chain links TRBV20-1 with TRBJ2-7, with 14 bases lining up with TRBD2. The CDR3 consists of 19 residues. CDR1 and CDR2 from the germline V gene are DFQATT and SNEGSKA (reference sequence). J gave up 1 base and V 3 bases, and 14 bases lay outside the gene matches. The CDR3: CSASRDRTSGGLGSYEQYF. For the CDR3, the DNA is TGCAGTGCTAGCCGCGATCGGACTAGCGGGGGGTTGGGGTCCTACGAGCAGTACTTC.

V usage is TRBV20-1 and J usage is TRBJ2-5; the D gene is possibly TRBD2 (6 bases). The germline CDR1 and CDR2 sequences are DFQATT and SNEGSKA (reference sequence). This CDR3 comprises 16 residues. The ends were cut back, 2 bases at V and 0 bases at J, with 16 bases in the middle. The CDR3 DNA reads as TGCAGTGCTAGAAATCTCGGGGGAGTGAACCAAGAGACCCAGTACTTC. It is translated as CSARNLGGVNQETQYF.

The gene calls are TRBV5-1 and TRBJ1-6; tentatively, D is TRBD1 (6 bases). The V and J ends lost 1 base and 3 bases respectively, with 14 bases between them. CDR3 length equals 17 residues. CDR1 is SGHRS, CDR2 YFSETQ, per germline. The chain's CDR3 is CASSLFGRGGYNSPLHF. For the CDR3, the DNA is TGCGCCAGCAGCTTGTTCGGCAGGGGAGGCTATAATTCACCCCTCCACTTT.

The table lists this clonotype with a few counts. The rearrangement joins TRBV20-1 to TRBJ2-1; TRBD1 agrees at 7 bases. V trimming: 0 bases; J trimming: 3 bases; junction bases outside the gene matches: 11. The CDR3 runs 17 residues. Germline V gene lookup returns CDR1 DFQATT and CDR2 SNEGSKA (reference sequence). Here the CDR3 reads CSARDLITGAGYNEQFF. CDR3 nucleotides: TGCAGTGCTAGAGATCTAATAACAGGGGCTGGCTACAATGAGCAGTTCTTC.

The V and J genes are TRBV7-2 and TRBJ1-2, with D maybe TRBD1 (5 bases). This CDR3 region has 13 residues. The germline gives CDR1 SGHTA, CDR2 FQGNSA. Trimming removed 5 bases from V and 8 bases from J, with 15 bases in between. The CDR3 is CASSHPRARGYTF. The CDR3 DNA reads as TGTGCCAGCAGCCACCCCAGGGCACGGGGCTACACCTTC.

This sequence joins TRBV28 and TRBJ2-3; D perhaps matches TRBD2 (6 bases). The germline V gene encodes CDR1 MDHEN and CDR2 SYDVKM. The V end was cut by 2 bases, the J end by 3 bases, with 9 bases between. This CDR3 contains 14 residues. Here the CDR3 reads CASSLGTFTDTQYF. The DNA of the CDR3 is TGTGCCAGCAGTTTAGGGACTTTTACAGATACGCAGTATTTT.

The gene calls are TRBV27 and TRBJ1-6; D may be TRBD1 (5 bases). The germline CDR1 and CDR2 sequences are MNHEY and SMNVEV (reference sequence). The CDR3 contains 15 residues. The V and J ends lost 3 bases and 1 base respectively, with 7 bases between them. The CDR3, as DNA: TGTGCCAGCAGTTTGGGGGAATCCTATAATTCACCCCTCCACTTT. Its translation is CASSLGESYNSPLHF.

This clonotype was seen a few times. The rearrangement uses TRBV7-2 and TRBJ1-6; D ambiguous. The CDR3 consists of 13 residues. V lost 2 bases and J 8 bases, leaving 7 bases between the germline ends. CDR1 and CDR2 (germline): SGHTA, FQGNSA. In DNA form, the CDR3 reads TGTGCCAGCAGCTTAAGGAGGGATTCACCCCTCCACTTT. Translation: CASSLRRDSPLHF.

A note on this clonotype: This may be a read error: a much more frequent sequence differs by one nucleotide. The chain couples TRBV7-3 to TRBJ2-1; D gene unclear. Trimming shortened V by 3 bases and J by 5 bases, and 11 bases separated the two germline ends. This CDR3 has 14 residues. Per germline, CDR1 SGHTA and CDR2 FQGTGA. CDR3 in DNA: TGTGCCAGCAGCTTTGAGGAGACCAACAATGAGCAGTTCTTC. Translation: CASSFEETNNEQFF.

V gene TRBV27 combines with J gene TRBJ2-5, with D perhaps TRBD2 (5 bases). The CDR3 consists of 13 residues. Trimming shortened V by 4 bases and J by 13 bases, and 19 bases separated the two germline ends. Germline V CDR1 and CDR2: MNHEY, SMNVEV (reference sequence). CDR3 sequence: CASSSVESSERYF. The CDR3 nucleotides are TGTGCCAGCAGTTCGGTTGAGAGTAGCGAGCGGTACTTC.

This clonotype was counted once. The V call is TRBV28, the J call TRBJ2-6; tentatively, D is TRBD2 (5 bases). The CDR3 sequence is 20 residues long. The V and J ends lost 3 bases and 1 base respectively, with 22 bases between them. From germline, CDR1 is MDHEN and CDR2 SYDVKM. CDR3 region: CASSFGFYRGAKSGANVLTF. The CDR3 region has the DNA TGTGCCAGCAGTTTTGGGTTCTATCGGGGAGCCAAATCTGGGGCCAACGTCCTGACTTTC.

There are a few counts of this clonotype. The genes are TRBV4-3 and TRBJ2-7; TRBD1 agrees at 7 bases. TRBJ2-5 matches the DNA end more closely, so the J call is doubtful. Germline assignment: CDR1 LGHNA and CDR2 YSLEER. The CDR3 covers 14 residues. In DNA form, the CDR3 reads TGCGCCAGCAGCCAAGGCAGGGGGCAAGAGACCCAGTACTTC. Amino acid sequence: CASSQGRGQETQYF.

This clonotype was detected only a few times. The V gene is TRBV29-1, the J gene TRBJ2-6, with a possible D match to TRBD2 (6 bases). This CDR3 comprises 17 residues. V lost 4 bases and J lost 0, with 16 bases in between. Germline assignment: CDR1 SQVTM and CDR2 ANQGSEA. The CDR3 spells CSVGNWGEASGANVLTF. CDR3 DNA: TGCAGCGTTGGCAATTGGGGGGAGGCCTCTGGGGCCAACGTCCTGACTTTC.

This clonotype was found a few times. The chain uses TRBV4-3 and TRBJ2-1; 9 bases are shared with TRBD2. J was trimmed by 0 bases and V by 4 bases; bases with no gene match: 7. The CDR3 has 17 amino acids. The germline gives CDR1 LGHNA, CDR2 YSLEER. CDR3 DNA: TGCGCCAGCAGCCGATCTAGCGGGACCAGCTCCTACAATGAGCAGTTCTTC. Its protein is CASSRSSGTSSYNEQFF.

The chain couples TRBV7-8 to TRBJ2-7, with 9 nucleotides matching TRBD1. J was trimmed by 6 bases and V by 8 bases; bases with no gene match: 14. This CDR3 has 15 residues. Germline V gene lookup returns CDR1 SGHVS and CDR2 FQNEAQ. In nucleotides, the CDR3 is TGTGCCAGCCAGGGGTCAAACAGGGGGCGCGGCGAGCAGTACTTC. Amino acids: CASQGSNRGRGEQYF. The full variable domain, in which reference TRBV7-8 and TRBJ2-7 provide the parts outside the CDR3, is GAGVSQSPRYKVAKRGQDVALRCDPISGHVSLFWYQQALGQGPEFLTYFQNEAQLDKSGLPSDRFFAERPEGSVSTLKIQRTQQEDSAVYLCASQGSNRGRGEQYFGPGTRLTVT.

This chain links TRBV5-1 with TRBJ2-5; the D gene is possibly TRBD1 (5 bases). The length of the CDR3 is 16 residues. Germline assignment: CDR1 SGHRS and CDR2 YFSETQ. The V end was cut by 1 base, the J end by 2 bases, with 15 bases between. The CDR3, as DNA: TGCGCCAGCAGCTTGACCAGGGCCCGACGGCAAGAGACCCAGTACTTC. This gives the protein CASSLTRARRQETQYF.

There are a few counts of this clonotype. The chain recombines TRBV7-2 with TRBJ2-7, with TRBD1 matching over 9 bases. The germline CDR1 and CDR2 sequences are SGHTA and FQGNSA. V shed 5 bases, J shed 4 bases, and the junction held 9 bases outside the gene matches. This CDR3 is built from 15 residues. The CDR3 region has the DNA TGTGCCAGCAGCCGGGGACAGGGAGGTTTGTACGAGCAGTACTTC. Protein sequence: CASSRGQGGLYEQYF.

The chain combines TRBV29-1 with TRBJ2-7; 11 positions match TRBD1. The ends lost 8 bases at V and 3 bases at J; junction bases unmatched: 12. From germline, CDR1 is SQVTM and CDR2 ANQGSEA. The CDR3 totals 15 residues. CDR3 protein: CSTKTRTGGFYEQYF. The DNA for the CDR3 is TGCAGCACAAAGACCAGGACAGGGGGCTTCTACGAGCAGTACTTC.

This clonotype occurred a few times. This chain joins TRBV12-3 or TRBV12-4 and TRBJ1-1; D unresolved. V lost 1 base, J lost 1 base, and 10 bases lay in between. This CDR3 has 15 amino acids. CDR3 sequence reads: CASSLGNPGNTEAFF. CDR3 DNA: TGTGCCAGCAGTTTAGGGAATCCAGGGAACACTGAAGCTTTCTTT.

This chain links TRBV15 with TRBJ1-4; D not resolved. The V end lost 0 bases, the J end lost 0 bases, and 8 bases lay between the germline ends. This CDR3 comprises 16 residues. Germline loops: CDR1 LNHNV, CDR2 YYDKDF (reference sequence). CDR3 region: CATSRDQAATNEKLFF. In DNA, the CDR3 is TGTGCCACCAGCAGAGATCAGGCAGCAACTAATGAAAAACTGTTTTTT.

This sequence joins TRBV6-5 and TRBJ1-2, with D uncertain. This CDR3 spans 12 amino acids. Germline assignment: CDR1 MNHEY and CDR2 SVGAGI. V was cut by 2 bases and J by 8 bases, with 9 bases left in between. CDR3 region: CASSYGLGGYTF. CDR3 DNA: TGTGCCAGCAGTTACGGACTGGGCGGCTACACCTTC.

The chain carries TRBV27 and TRBJ2-5; D call uncertain. The DNA end is more similar to TRBJ2-7, so the J call may be wrong. Germline V gene sequence: CDR1 MNHEY, CDR2 SMNVEV (reference sequence). The CDR3 totals 14 residues. CDR3 amino acids: CASSTRLGLVEQYF. CDR3 sequence (DNA): TGTGCCAGCAGTACCCGATTAGGGCTTGTCGAGCAGTACTTC.